These 2 T cell receptor beta chains share one sample of origin, sequenced in a study of cytomegalovirus exposure and HLA in healthy donors. Amplification used 60 Vbeta primers and 13 Jbeta primers. Produced via immunoSEQ multiplex PCR; TCRdb's table is partial and in-frame only. Its listing shows about 210,000 clones. The specimen was PBMCs. The source is a woman aged 25-40 years in good health and CMV-seropositive.

The chain couples TRBV29-1 to TRBJ1-1; the D gene is possibly TRBD1 (5 bases). Germline lookup yields CDR1 SQVTM and CDR2 ANQGSEA. V lost 6 bases and J 2 bases, leaving 13 bases between the germline ends. The CDR3 runs 13 residues. The CDR3 protein is CSVDRQSNTEAFF. The CDR3 DNA is TGCAGCGTCGATCGACAGTCAAACACTGAAGCTTTCTTT.

The CDR3 DNA reads as TGTGCCTGGAATCTCAGGGGGCTTGATGGCTACACCTTC. It yields the protein CAWNLRGLDGYTF. J is TRBJ1-2 and V is TRBV30; 8 nucleotides agree with TRBD1. The germline V gene encodes CDR1 GTSNPN and CDR2 SVGIG (reference sequence). The CDR3 is made up of 13 amino acids. V trimming: 4 bases; J trimming: 6 bases; junction bases outside the gene matches: 7. Using reference TRBV30 and TRBJ1-2 for the parts outside the CDR3, the full variable domain is SQTIHQWPATLVQPVGSPLSLECTVEGTSNPNLYWYRQAAGRGLQLLFYSVGIGQISSEVPQNLSASRPQDRQFILSSKKLLLSDSGFYLCAWNLRGLDGYTFGSGTRLTVV.